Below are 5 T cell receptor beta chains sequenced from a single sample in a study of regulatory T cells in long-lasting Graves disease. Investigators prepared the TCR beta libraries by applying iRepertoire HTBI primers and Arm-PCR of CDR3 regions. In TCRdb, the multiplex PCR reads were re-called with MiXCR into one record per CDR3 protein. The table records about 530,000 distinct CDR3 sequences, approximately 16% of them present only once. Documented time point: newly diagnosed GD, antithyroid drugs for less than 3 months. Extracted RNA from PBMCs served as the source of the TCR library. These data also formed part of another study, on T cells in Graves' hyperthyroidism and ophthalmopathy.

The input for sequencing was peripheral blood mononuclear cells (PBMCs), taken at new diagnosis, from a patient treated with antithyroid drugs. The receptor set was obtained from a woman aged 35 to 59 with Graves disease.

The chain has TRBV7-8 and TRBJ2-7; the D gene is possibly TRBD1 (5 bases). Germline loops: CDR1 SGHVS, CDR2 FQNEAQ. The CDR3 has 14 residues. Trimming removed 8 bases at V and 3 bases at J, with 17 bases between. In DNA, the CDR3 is TGTGCCAGCCCACCAGGGCCAGGGTACTACGAGCAGTACTTC. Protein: CASPPGPGYYEQYF.

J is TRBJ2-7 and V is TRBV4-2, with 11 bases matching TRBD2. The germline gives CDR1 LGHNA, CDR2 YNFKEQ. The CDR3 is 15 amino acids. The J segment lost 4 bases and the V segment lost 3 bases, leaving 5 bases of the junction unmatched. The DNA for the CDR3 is TGTGCCAGCAGCCACGGGACTAGCGGTTATTACGAGCAGTACTTC. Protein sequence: CASSHGTSGYYEQYF.

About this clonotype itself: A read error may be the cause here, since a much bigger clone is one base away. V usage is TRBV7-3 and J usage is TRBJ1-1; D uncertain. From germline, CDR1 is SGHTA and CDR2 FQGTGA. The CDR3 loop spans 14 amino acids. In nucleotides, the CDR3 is TGCGCCAGCATCGACCTCGGAGGGAACTCTGAAGCTTTCTTT. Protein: CASIDLGGNSEAFF. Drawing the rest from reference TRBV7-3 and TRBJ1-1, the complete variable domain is GAGVSQTPSNKVTEKGKYVELRCDPISGHTALYWYRQSLGQGPEFLIYFQGTGAADDSGLPNDRFFAVRPEGSVSTLKIQRTERGDSAVYLCASIDLGGNSEAFFGQGTRLTVV.

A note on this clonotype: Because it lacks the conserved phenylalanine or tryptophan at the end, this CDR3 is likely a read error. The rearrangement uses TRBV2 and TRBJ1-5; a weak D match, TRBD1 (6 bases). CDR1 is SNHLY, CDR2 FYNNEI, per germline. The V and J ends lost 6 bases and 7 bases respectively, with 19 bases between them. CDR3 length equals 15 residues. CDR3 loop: CASSREGGARQPQHL. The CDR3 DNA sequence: TGTGCCAGCAGCCGAGAGGGGGGGGCGAGGCAGCCCCAGCATCTT.

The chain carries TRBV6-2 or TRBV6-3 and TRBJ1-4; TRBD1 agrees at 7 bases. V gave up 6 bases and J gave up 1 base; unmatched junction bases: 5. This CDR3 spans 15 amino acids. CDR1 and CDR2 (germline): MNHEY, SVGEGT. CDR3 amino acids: CASSSGGRTNEKLFF. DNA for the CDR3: TGTGCCAGCAGCTCAGGGGGTCGAACTAATGAAAAACTGTTTTTT.